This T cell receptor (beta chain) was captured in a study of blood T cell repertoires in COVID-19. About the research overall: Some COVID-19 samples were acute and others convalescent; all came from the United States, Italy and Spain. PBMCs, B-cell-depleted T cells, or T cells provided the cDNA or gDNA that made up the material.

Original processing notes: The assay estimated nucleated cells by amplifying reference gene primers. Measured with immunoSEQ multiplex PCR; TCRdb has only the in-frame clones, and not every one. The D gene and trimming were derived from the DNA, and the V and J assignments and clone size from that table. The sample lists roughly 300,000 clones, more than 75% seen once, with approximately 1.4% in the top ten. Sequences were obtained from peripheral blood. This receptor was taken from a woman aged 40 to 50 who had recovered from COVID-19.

DNA for the CDR3: TGCGCCAGCAGCCAAGATACAGGGGGTAGGAATGGCTACACCTTC. Protein product: CASSQDTGGRNGYTF. V is TRBV4-1 and J is TRBJ1-2, with 8 positions matching TRBD1. The CDR3 has 15 amino acids. The J segment lost 6 bases and the V segment lost 0 bases, leaving 6 bases of the junction unmatched. CDR1 MGHRA and CDR2 YSYEKL come from the germline V gene.